This T cell receptor beta chain was documented in a study of T cell changes during pregnancy in multiple sclerosis. Germline CDR1 SGHNT, CDR2 YYREEE (reference sequence). There are 15 residues in the CDR3. Trimming removed 0 bases at V and 1 base at J, with 10 bases between. Method: immunoSEQ multiplex PCR; TCRdb's copy keeps in-frame clones and lacks some. This table has 93,000 or so clones, around 90% appearing once. In its sample, this clone was seen once. J is TRBJ1-2 and V is TRBV5-4; D remains unclear. The source material was peripheral blood, sampled before pregnancy. This TCR was recovered from a female donor with multiple sclerosis, enrolled in a pregnancy study. The CDR3 is CASSLEPGRNYGYTF. The CDR3 bases are TGTGCCAGCAGCTTGGAACCAGGCCGTAACTATGGCTACACCTTC.